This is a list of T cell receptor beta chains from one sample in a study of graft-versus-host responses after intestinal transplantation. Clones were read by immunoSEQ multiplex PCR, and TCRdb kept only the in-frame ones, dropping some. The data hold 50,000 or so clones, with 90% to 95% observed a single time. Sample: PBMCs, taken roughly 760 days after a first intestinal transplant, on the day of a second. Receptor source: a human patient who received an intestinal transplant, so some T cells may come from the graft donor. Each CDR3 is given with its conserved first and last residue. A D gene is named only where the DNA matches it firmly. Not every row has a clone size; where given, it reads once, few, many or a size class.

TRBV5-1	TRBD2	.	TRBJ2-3	CASSVRGRVPTDTQYF	TGCGCCAGCAGCGTAAGAGGGAGGGTCCCAACAGATACGCAGTATTTT
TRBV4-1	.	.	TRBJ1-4	CASSLPGGASEKLFF	TGCGCCAGCAGCCTGCCGGGGGGGGCGTCTGAAAAACTGTTTTTT
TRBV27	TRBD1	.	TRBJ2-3	CASSYGTERDTQYF	TGTGCCAGCAGTTACGGGACAGAAAGAGATACGCAGTATTTT
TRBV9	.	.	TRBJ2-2	CASSESGELFF	TGTGCCAGCAGCGAGTCCGGGGAGCTGTTTTTT
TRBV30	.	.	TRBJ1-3	CAWSVGREDTIYF	TGTGCCTGGAGTGTCGGCCGGGAAGACACCATATATTTT
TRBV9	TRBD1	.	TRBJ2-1	CASSVEQGLGNEQFF	TGTGCCAGCAGCGTAGAACAGGGGTTAGGCAATGAGCAGTTCTTC
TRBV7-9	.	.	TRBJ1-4	CASSLQGWEKLFF	TGTGCCAGCAGCTTACAGGGTTGGGAAAAACTGTTTTTT
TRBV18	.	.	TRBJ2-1	CASLESRGRIEQFF	TGTGCCAGTCTAGAAAGCAGGGGGAGGATTGAGCAGTTCTTC
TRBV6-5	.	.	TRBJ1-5	CASAEGTNQPQHF	TGTGCCAGCGCAGAGGGTACCAATCAGCCCCAGCATTTT
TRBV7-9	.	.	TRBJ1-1	CASSSLGGNTEAFF	TGTGCCAGCAGCTCCCTCGGCGGGAACACTGAAGCTTTCTTT
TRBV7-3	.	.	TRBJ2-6	CASSLTWLRGSGANVLTF	TGTGCCAGCAGCTTAACTTGGCTTCGGGGCTCTGGGGCCAACGTCCTGACTTTC
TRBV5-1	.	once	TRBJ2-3	CASSLDPSTDTQYF	TGCGCCAGCAGCTTGGACCCTAGCACAGATACGCAGTATTTT
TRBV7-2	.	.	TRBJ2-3	CASSLALRYLSTDTQYF	TGTGCCAGCAGCTTAGCCTTACGGTACCTTTCCACAGATACGCAGTATTTT
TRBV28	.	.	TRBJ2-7	CASTSGGARSYEQYF	TGTGCCAGCACCTCCGGAGGGGCAAGGTCCTACGAGCAGTACTTC
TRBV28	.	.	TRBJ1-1	CASSLPRGGGNTEAFF	TGTGCCAGCAGTTTACCCCGGGGCGGAGGGAACACTGAAGCTTTCTTT